The sequence of this T cell receptor beta chain was determined in a study of T cells expressing NK-cell markers. Study as a whole: Repertoires of TCR beta were obtained from T cells sorted as CD3+CD56+NKG2C+, CD3+CD56+NKG2C- and CD3+CD56-NKG2C+.

CDR3 size: 14 residues. Germline V lookup: CDR1 SGHAT, CDR2 FQNNGV. TCRdb re-called the 5' RACE reads; one entry per CDR3 protein, DNA not given. The ten most abundant clones cover around 4.2% of a sample with hundreds of thousands of distinct CDR3 sequences. This receptor was obtained from a woman aged 18-70 years in good health. Sequenced: blood T cells: a sorted CD56 or NKG2C T cell subset, CD4+ or CD8+ T cells, or bulk PBMC T cells (not recorded which). V gene TRBV11-2 combines with J gene TRBJ2-1; TCRdb gives TRBD1 as the D gene, but with no DNA this cannot be confirmed. CDR3 sequence reads: CASIPGGTGAEQFF.